This T cell receptor beta chain was documented in a study of monozygotic twins with inflammatory bowel disease. Study findings and constraints: The sharing of clonotypes with others was lower in IBD patients than in healthy twins, especially with disease activity.

With respect to this clonotype: Its antigen is not identified.

A 6-nucleotide sample barcode was carried by the UMIs, which template switching added. Each CDR3 protein gets one entry in TCRdb, which reprocessed the 5' RACE reads and gives no DNA. The sample totals a few hundred thousand distinct CDR3 sequences. Per germline, CDR1 SEHNR and CDR2 FQNEAQ (reference sequence). CDR3 length: 17 residues. This sequence originates from a human donor with ulcerative colitis or Crohn's disease, or a healthy co-twin of an affected twin (not recorded which). Sequenced input: blood. The chain employs TRBV7-9 and TRBJ2-2; TCRdb selects TRBD2, and the lack of DNA leaves this call unchecked. This CDR3 is CASNPEGRDENTGELFF.